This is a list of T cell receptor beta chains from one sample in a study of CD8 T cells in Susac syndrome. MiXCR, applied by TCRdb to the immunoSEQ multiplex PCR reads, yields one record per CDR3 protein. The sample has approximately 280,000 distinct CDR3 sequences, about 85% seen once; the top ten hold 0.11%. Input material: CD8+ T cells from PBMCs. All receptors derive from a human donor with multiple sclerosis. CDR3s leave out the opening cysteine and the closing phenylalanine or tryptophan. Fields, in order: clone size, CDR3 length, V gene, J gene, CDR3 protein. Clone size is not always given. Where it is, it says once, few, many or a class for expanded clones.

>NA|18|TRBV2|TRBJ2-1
ASSGSPGLTDLDSYNEQF
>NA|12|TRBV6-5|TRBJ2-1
ASTPAGAYNEQF
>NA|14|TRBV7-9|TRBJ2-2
ASSVPAWFHTGELF
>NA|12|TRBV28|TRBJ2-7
ASSFTSGGWVQY
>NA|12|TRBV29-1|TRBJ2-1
SGAGTSQTGEQF
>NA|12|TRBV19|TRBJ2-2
ASSPPGGLRELF
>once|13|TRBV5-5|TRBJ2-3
ASSLGRVLTDTQY
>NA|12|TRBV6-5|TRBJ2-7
ASSYEDSSYEQY
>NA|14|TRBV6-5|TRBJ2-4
ASSYSLAGRGNIQY
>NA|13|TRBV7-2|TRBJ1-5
ASSYRDVSNQPQH
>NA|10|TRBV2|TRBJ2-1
AVPHGRDEQF
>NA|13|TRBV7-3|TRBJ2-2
ASAWTSGKAGELF
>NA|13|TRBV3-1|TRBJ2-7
ASSQEGQVSFEQY
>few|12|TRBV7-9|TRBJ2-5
ASSSPGGGETQY